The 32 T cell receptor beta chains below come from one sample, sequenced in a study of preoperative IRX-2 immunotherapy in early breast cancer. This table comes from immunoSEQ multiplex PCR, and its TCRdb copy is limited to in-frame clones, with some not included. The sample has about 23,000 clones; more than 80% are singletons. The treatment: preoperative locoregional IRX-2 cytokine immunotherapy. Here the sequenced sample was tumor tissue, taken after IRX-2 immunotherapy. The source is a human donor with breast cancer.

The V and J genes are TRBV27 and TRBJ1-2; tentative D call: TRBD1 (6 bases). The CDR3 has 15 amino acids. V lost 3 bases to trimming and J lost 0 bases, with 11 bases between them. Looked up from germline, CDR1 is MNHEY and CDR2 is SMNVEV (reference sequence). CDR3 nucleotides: TGTGCCAGCAGTTTTCGGGGGCTAACTAACTATGGCTACACCTTC. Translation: CASSFRGLTNYGYTF.

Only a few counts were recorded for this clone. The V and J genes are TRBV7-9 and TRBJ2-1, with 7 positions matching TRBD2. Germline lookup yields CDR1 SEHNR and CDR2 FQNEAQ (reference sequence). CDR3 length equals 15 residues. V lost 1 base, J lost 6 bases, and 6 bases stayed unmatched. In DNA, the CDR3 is TGTGCCAGCAGCTTAGGCCAGGGAGGGATCAATGAGCAGTTCTTC. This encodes CASSLGQGGINEQFF.

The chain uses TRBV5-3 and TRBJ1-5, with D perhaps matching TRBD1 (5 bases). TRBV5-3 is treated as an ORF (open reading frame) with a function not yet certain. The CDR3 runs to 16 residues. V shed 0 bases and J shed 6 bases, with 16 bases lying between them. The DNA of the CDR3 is TGTGCCAGAAGCTTGGCTTTTAGAGGGGTTGGTCAGCCCCAGCATTTT. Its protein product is CARSLAFRGVGQPQHF.

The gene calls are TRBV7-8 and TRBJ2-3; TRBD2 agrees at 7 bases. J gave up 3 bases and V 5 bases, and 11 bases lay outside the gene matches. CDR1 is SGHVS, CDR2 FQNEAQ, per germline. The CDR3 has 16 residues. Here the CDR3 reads CASSPSAGRRTDTQYF. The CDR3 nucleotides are TGTGCCAGCAGCCCCTCAGCGGGAAGGAGGACAGATACGCAGTATTTT.

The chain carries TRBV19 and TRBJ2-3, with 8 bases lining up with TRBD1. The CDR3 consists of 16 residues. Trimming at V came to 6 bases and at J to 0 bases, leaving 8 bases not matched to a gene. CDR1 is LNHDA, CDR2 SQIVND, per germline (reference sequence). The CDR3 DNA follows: TGTGCCAGTAGGCACGACAGGGGCGTTAGCACAGATACGCAGTATTTT. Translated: CASRHDRGVSTDTQYF.

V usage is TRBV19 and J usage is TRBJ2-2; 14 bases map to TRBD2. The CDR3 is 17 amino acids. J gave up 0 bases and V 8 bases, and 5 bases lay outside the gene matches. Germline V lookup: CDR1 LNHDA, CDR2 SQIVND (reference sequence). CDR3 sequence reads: CASGGTSGGANTGELFF. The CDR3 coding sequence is TGTGCCAGTGGCGGGACTAGCGGGGGAGCGAACACCGGGGAGCTGTTTTTT.

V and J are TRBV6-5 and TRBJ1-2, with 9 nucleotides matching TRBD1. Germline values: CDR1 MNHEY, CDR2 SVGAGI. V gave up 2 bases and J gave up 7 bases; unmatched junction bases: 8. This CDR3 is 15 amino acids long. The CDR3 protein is CASSYKVGQGSGYTF. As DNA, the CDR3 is TGTGCCAGCAGTTACAAAGTGGGACAGGGCAGTGGCTACACCTTC.

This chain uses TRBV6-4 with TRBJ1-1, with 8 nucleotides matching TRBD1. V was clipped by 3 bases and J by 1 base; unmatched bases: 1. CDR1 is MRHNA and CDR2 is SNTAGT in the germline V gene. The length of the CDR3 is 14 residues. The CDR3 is CASSEGQENTEAFF. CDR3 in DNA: TGTGCCAGCAGTGAGGGACAGGAGAACACTGAAGCTTTCTTT.

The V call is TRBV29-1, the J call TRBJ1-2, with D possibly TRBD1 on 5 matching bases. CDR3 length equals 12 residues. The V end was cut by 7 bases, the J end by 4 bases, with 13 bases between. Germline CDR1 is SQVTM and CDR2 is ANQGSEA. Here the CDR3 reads CSDRDGPYGYTF. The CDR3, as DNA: TGCAGCGACCGGGACGGCCCCTATGGCTACACCTTC.

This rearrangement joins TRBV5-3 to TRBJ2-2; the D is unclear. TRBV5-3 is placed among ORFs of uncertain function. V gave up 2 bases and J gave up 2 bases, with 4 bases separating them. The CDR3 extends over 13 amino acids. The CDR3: CARSLDNTGELFF. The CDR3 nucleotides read TGTGCCAGAAGCTTAGATAACACCGGGGAGCTGTTTTTT.

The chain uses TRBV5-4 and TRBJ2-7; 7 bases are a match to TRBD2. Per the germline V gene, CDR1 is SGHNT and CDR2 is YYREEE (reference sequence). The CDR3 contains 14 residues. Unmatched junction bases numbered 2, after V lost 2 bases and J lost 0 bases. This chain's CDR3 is CASSLAGISYEQYF. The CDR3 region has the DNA TGTGCCAGCAGCTTAGCGGGAATCTCCTACGAGCAGTACTTC.

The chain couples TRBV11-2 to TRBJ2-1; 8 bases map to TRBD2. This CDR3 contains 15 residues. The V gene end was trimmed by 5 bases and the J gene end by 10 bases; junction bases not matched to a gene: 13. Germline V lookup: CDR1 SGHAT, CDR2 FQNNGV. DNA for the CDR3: TGTGCCAGCAGCAGTTACCGCGGACTAGCTTACGAGCAGTTCTTC. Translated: CASSSYRGLAYEQFF.

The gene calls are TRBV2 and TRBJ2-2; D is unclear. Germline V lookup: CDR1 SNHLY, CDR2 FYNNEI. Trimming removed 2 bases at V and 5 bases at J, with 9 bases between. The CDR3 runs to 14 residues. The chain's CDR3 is CASSEWVRTGELFF. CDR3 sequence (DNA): TGTGCCAGCAGTGAATGGGTTCGAACCGGGGAGCTGTTTTTT.

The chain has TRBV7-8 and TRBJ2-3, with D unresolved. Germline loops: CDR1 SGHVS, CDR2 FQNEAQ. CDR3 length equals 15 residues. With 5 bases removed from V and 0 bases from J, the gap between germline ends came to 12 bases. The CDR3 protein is CASSAANPSTDTQYF. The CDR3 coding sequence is TGTGCCAGCAGCGCCGCTAATCCTAGCACAGATACGCAGTATTTT. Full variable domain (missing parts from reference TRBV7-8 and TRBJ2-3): GAGVSQSPRYKVAKRGQDVALRCDPISGHVSLFWYQQALGQGPEFLTYFQNEAQLDKSGLPSDRFFAERPEGSVSTLKIQRTQQEDSAVYLCASSAANPSTDTQYFGPGTRLTVL.

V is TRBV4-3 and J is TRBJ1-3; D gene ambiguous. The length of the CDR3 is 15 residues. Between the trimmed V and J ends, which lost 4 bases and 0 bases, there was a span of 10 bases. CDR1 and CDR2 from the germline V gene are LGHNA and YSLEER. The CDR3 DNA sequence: TGCGCCAGCAGCCCGACAACCAGCTCTGGAAACACCATATATTTT. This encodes CASSPTTSSGNTIYF.

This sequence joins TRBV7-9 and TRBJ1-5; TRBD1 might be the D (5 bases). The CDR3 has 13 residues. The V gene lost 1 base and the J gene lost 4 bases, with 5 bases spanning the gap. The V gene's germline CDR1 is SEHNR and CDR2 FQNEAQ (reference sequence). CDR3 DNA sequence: TGTGCCAGCAGCTTAGGACAGAATCAGCCCCAGCATTTT. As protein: CASSLGQNQPQHF. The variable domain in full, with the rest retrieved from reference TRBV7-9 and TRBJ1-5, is DTGVSQNPRHKITKRGQNVTFRCDPISEHNRLYWYRQTLGQGPEFLTYFQNEAQLEKSRLLSDRFSAERPKGSFSTLEIQRTEQGDSAMYLCASSLGQNQPQHFGDGTRLSIL.

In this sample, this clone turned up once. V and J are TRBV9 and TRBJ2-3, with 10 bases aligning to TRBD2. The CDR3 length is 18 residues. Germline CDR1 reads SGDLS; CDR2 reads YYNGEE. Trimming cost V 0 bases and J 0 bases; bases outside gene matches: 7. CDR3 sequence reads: CASSVEASGGRSTDTQYF. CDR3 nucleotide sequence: TGTGCCAGCAGCGTAGAGGCTAGCGGGGGCCGGAGCACAGATACGCAGTATTTT.

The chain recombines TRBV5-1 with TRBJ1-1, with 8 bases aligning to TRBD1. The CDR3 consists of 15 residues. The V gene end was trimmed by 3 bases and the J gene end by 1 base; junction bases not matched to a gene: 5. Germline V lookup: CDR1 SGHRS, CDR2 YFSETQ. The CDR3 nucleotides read TGCGCCAGCAGCTATTGGACAGGGACGAACACTGAAGCTTTCTTT. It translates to CASSYWTGTNTEAFF.

The CDR3 DNA follows: TGTGCCAGCAGTGGGGGGACTAGCGGGAATAACATTCAGTACTTC. Residues: CASSGGTSGNNIQYF. The chain has TRBV6-1 and TRBJ2-4; 13 bases align to TRBD2. Germline V gives CDR1 MNHNS, CDR2 SASEGT. The CDR3 is 15 residues long. V was clipped by 4 bases and J by 7 bases; unmatched bases: 4.

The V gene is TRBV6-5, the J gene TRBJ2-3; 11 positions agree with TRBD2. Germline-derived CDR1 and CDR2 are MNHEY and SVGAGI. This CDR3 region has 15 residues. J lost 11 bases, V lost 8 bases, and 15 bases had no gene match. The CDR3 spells CASGPSGGTSRGQYF. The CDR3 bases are TGTGCCAGCGGACCTAGCGGGGGGACCTCAAGGGGGCAGTATTTT.

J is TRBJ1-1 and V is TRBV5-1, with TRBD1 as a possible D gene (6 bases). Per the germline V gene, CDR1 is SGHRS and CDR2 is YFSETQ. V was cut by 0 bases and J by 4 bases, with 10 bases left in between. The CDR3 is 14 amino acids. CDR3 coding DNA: TGCGCCAGCAGCTTGGAGGGGGGGGGCACTGAAGCTTTCTTT. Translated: CASSLEGGGTEAFF.

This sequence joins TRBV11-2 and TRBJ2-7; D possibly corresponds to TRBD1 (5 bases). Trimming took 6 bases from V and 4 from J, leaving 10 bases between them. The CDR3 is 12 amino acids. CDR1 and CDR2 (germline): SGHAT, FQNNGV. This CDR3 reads CASSLTDYEQYF. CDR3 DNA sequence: TGTGCCAGCAGTTTGACAGATTACGAGCAGTACTTC.

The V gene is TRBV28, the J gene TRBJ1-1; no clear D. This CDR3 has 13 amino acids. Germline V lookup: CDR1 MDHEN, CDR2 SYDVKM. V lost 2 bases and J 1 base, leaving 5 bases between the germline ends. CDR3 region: CASSLRQNTEAFF. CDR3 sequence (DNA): TGTGCCAGCAGTTTAAGGCAGAACACTGAAGCTTTCTTT.

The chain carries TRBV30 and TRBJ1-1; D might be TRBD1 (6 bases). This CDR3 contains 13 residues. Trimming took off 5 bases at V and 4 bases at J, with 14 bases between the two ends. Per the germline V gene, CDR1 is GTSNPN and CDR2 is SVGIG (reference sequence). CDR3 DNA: TGTGCCTGGCGAAACAGGGCCGGCACTGAAGCTTTCTTT. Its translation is CAWRNRAGTEAFF.

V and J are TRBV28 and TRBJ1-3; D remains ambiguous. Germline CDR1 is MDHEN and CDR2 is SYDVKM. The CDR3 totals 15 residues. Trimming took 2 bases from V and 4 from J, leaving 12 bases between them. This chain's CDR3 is CASSLRPGLGNTIYF. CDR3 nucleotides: TGTGCCAGCAGTTTACGTCCGGGCCTCGGAAACACCATATATTTT.

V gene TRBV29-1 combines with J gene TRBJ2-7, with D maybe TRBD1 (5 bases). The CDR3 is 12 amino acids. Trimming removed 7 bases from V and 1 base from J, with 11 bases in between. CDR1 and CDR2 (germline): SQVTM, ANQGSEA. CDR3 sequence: CSASRDSYEQYF. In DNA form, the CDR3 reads TGCAGCGCCTCCAGGGATTCCTACGAGCAGTACTTC.

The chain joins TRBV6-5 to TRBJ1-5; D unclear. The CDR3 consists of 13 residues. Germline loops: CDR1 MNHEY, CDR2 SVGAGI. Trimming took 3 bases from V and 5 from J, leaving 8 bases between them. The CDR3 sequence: CASSYSGYQPQHF. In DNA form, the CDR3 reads TGTGCCAGCAGTTATTCGGGGTATCAGCCCCAGCATTTT.

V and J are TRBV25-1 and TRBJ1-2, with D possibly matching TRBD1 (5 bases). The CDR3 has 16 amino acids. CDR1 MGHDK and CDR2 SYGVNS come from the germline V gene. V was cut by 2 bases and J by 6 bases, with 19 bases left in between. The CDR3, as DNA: TGTGCCAGCAGTGAAAGCGGGGCACACCGACTGCATGGCTACACCTTC. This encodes CASSESGAHRLHGYTF.

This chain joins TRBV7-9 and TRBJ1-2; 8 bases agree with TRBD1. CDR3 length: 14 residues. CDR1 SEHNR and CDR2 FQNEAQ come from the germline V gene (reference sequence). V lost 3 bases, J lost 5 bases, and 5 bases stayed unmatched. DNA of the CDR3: TGTGCCAGCAGCTTCACGACAGGGGTGTATGGCTACACCTTC. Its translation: CASSFTTGVYGYTF.

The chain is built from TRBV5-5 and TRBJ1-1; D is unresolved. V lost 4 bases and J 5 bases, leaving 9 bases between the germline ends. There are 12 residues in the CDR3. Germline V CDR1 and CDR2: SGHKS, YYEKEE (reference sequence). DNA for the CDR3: TGTGCCAGCAGCCGCAAGCTTACTGAAGCTTTCTTT. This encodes CASSRKLTEAFF.

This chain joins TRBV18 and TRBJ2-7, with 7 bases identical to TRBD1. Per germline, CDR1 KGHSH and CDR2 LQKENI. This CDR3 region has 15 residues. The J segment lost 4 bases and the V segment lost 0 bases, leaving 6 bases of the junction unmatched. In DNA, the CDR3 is TGTGCCAGCTCACCACCCGGCAGGGGGAGATACGAGCAGTACTTC. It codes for CASSPPGRGRYEQYF.

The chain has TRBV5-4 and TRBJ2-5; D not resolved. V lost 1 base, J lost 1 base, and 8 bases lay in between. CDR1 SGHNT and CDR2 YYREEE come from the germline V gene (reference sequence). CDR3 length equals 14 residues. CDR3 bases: TGTGCCAGCAGCTTGTCCGGAACCCAAGAGACCCAGTACTTC. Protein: CASSLSGTQETQYF.